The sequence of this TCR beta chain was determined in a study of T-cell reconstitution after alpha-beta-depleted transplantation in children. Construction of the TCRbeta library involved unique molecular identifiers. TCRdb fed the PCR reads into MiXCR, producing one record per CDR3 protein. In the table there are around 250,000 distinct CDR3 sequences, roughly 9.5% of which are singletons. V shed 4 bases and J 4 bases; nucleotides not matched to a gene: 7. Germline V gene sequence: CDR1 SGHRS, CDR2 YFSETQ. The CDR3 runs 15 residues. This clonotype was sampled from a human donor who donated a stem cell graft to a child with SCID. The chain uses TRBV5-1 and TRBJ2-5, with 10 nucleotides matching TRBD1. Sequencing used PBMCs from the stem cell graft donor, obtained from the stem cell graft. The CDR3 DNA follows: TGCGCCAGCAGCGGACGACAGGGGGCCGGAGAGACCCAGTACTTC. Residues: CASSGRQGAGETQYF. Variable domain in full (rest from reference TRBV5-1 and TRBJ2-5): KAGVTQTPRYLIKTRGQQVTLSCSPISGHRSVSWYQQTPGQGLQFLFEYFSETQRNKGNFPGRFSGRQFSNSRSEMNVSTLELGDSALYLCASSGRQGAGETQYFGPGTRLLVL.